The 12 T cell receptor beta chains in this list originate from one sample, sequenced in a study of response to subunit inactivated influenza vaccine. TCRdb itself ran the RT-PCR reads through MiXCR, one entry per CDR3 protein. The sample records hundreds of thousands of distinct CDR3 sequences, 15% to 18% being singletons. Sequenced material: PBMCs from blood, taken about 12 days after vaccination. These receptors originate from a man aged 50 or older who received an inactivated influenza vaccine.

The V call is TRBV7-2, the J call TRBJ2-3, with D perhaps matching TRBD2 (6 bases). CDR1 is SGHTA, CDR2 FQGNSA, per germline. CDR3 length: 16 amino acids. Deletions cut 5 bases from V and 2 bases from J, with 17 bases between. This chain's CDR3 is CASSPLDTGVTDTQYF. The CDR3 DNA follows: TGTGCCAGCAGCCCCCTCGACACGGGAGTCACAGATACGCAGTATTTT.

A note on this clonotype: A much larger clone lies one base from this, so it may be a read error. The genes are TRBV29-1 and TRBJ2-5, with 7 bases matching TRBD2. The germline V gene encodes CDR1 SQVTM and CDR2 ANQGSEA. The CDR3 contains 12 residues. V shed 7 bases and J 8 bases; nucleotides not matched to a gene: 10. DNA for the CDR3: TGCAGCGGGGGGGGGGATGGAGATACCCAGTACTTC. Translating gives CSGGGDGDTQYF.

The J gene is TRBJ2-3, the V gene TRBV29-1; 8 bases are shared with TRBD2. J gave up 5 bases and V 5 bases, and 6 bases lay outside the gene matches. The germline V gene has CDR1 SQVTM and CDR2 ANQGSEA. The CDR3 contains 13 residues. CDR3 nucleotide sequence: TGCAGCGTTACGGGAGGGCAGGGAGATACGCAGTATTTT. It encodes CSVTGGQGDTQYF.

CDR3 in amino acids: CASSYRGPGTEAFF. The CDR3 region has the DNA TGTGCCAGCAGTTACCGGGGGCCGGGCACTGAAGCTTTCTTT. This sequence joins TRBV12-3 or TRBV12-4 and TRBJ1-1; tentative D call: TRBD1 (6 bases). V shed 4 bases and J shed 4 bases, with 13 bases lying between them. This CDR3 is 14 amino acids long.

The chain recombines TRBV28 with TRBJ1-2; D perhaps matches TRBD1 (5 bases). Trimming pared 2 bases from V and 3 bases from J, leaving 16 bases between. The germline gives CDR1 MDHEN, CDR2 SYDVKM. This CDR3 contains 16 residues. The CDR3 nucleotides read TGTGCCAGCAGTTTAGGCCCTGGGGGGGGAGACTATGGCTACACCTTC. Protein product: CASSLGPGGGDYGYTF.

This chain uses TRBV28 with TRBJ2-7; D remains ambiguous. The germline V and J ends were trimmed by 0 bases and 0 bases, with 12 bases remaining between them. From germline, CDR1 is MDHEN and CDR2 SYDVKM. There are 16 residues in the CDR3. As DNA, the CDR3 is TGTGCCAGCAGTTTATGGACCGTTGGAAGCTCCTACGAGCAGTACTTC. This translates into CASSLWTVGSSYEQYF.

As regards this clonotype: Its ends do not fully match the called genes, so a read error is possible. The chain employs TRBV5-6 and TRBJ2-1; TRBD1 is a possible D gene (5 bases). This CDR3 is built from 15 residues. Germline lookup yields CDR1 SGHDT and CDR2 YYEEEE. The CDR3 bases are TGTGCCGGCAGCTTGGTGGGGCCGCGTCACAATGAGCAGTTCTTC. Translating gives CAGSLVGPRHNEQFF.

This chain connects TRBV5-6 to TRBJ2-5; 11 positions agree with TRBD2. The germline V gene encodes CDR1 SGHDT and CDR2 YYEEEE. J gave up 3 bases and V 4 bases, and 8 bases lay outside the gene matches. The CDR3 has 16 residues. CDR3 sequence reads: CASSPRTSGPEETQYF. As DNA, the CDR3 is TGTGCCAGCAGCCCCCGGACTAGCGGGCCCGAAGAGACCCAGTACTTC.

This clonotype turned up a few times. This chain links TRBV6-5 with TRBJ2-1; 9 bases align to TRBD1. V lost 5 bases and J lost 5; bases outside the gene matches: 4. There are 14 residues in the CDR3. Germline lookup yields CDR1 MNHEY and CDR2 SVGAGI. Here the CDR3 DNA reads TGTGCCAGCAGTAACCGGGACAGGGACAATGAGCAGTTCTTC. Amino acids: CASSNRDRDNEQFF.

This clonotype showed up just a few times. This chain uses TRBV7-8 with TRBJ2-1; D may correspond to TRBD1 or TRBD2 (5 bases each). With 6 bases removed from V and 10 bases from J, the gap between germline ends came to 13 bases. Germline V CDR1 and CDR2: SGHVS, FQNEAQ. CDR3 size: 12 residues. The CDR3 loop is CASRYGGDEQFF. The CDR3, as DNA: TGTGCCAGCAGATATGGGGGAGACGAGCAGTTCTTC. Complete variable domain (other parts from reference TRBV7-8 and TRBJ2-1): GAGVSQSPRYKVAKRGQDVALRCDPISGHVSLFWYQQALGQGPEFLTYFQNEAQLDKSGLPSDRFFAERPEGSVSTLKIQRTQQEDSAVYLCASRYGGDEQFFGPGTRLTVL.

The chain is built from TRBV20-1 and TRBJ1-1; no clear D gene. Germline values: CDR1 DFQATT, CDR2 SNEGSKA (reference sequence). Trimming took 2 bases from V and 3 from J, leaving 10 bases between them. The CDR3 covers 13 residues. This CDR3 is CSARRDEDTEAFF. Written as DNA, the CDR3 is TGCAGTGCTAGACGCGATGAAGACACTGAAGCTTTCTTT.

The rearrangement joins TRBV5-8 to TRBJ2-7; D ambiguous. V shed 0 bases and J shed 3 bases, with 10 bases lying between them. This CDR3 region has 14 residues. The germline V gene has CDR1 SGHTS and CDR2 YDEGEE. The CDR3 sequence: CASSLVHGSYEQYF. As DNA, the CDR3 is TGTGCCAGCAGCTTGGTACACGGAAGCTACGAGCAGTACTTC.